The 16 T cell receptor beta chains given below trace back to one sample, sequenced in a study of cytomegalovirus exposure and HLA in healthy donors. The protocol was immunoSEQ multiplex PCR, while the TCRdb copy is restricted to in-frame clones and leaves out a portion. The sample consists of over 85,000 clones, around 90% of them appearing once. The specimen was PBMCs. These receptors originate from a young woman in good health and CMV-seronegative.

The chain couples TRBV2 to TRBJ2-3; 14 bases agree with TRBD2. Germline CDR1 SNHLY, CDR2 FYNNEI. Germline trimming cut 8 bases from V and 2 bases from J; bases unmatched to any gene: 21. The CDR3 has 21 residues. The chain's CDR3 is CASAVPRGLAGAPYLTDTQYF. The DNA of the CDR3 is TGTGCCAGCGCTGTACCTCGGGGACTAGCGGGGGCCCCGTATCTCACAGATACGCAGTATTTT.

This clone has a handful of counts. The CDR3 bases are TGTGCCAGCAGTTCGACCCGACTAGCCTACGAGCAGTACTTC. It codes for CASSSTRLAYEQYF. V and J are TRBV27 and TRBJ2-7, with D perhaps matching TRBD2 (6 bases). This CDR3 contains 14 residues. The V gene's germline CDR1 is MNHEY and CDR2 SMNVEV (reference sequence). Trimming removed 4 bases at V and 2 bases at J, with 12 bases between.

The rearrangement joins TRBV4-3 to TRBJ1-1, with 7 bases matching TRBD1. The CDR3 is made up of 16 amino acids. Germline lookup yields CDR1 LGHNA and CDR2 YSLEER. Trimming at V came to 0 bases and at J to 1 base, leaving 5 bases not matched to a gene. The chain's CDR3 is CASSQDAWTGNTEAFF. CDR3 bases: TGCGCCAGCAGCCAAGATGCTTGGACAGGGAACACTGAAGCTTTCTTT.

This chain uses TRBV2 with TRBJ2-7, with 9 bases fitting TRBD2. Germline V gives CDR1 SNHLY, CDR2 FYNNEI. J gave up 0 bases and V 7 bases, and 1 base lay outside the gene matches. The CDR3 has 13 residues. The CDR3, as DNA: TGTGCCAGCATTAGCGGGAGCTCCTACGAGCAGTACTTC. Its protein is CASISGSSYEQYF.

The rearrangement joins TRBV30 to TRBJ2-7; TRBD1 matches at 8 bases. CDR3 length: 13 amino acids. CDR1 is GTSNPN, CDR2 SVGIG, per germline (reference sequence). With 1 base clipped from V and 5 bases from J, the junction kept 4 bases outside the gene matches. The CDR3: CAWSGGQGHEQYF. The CDR3, as DNA: TGTGCCTGGAGTGGAGGACAGGGCCACGAGCAGTACTTC. The variable domain in full, completed from reference TRBV30 and TRBJ2-7, reads SQTIHQWPATLVQPVGSPLSLECTVEGTSNPNLYWYRQAAGRGLQLLFYSVGIGQISSEVPQNLSASRPQDRQFILSSKKLLLSDSGFYLCAWSGGQGHEQYFGPGTRLTVT.

V is TRBV4-2 and J is TRBJ2-3; 10 bases agree with TRBD2. Trimming took 2 bases from V and 8 from J; bases not matched to a gene: 10. The CDR3 totals 16 residues. Germline assignment: CDR1 LGHNA and CDR2 YNFKEQ. The CDR3: CASSQSPGLATGTQYF. The CDR3 coding sequence is TGTGCCAGCAGCCAATCGCCGGGACTAGCGACGGGTACGCAGTATTTT.

The chain is built from TRBV19 and TRBJ2-1; D is uncertain. Germline CDR1 LNHDA, CDR2 SQIVND (reference sequence). V shed 2 bases and J shed 0 bases, with 8 bases lying between them. CDR3 length: 15 amino acids. CDR3 sequence reads: CASSISQYSYNEQFF. CDR3 DNA: TGTGCCAGTAGTATAAGTCAGTACTCCTACAATGAGCAGTTCTTC.

This clone was detected a few times. This chain joins TRBV5-1 and TRBJ1-2; no definite D call. V lost 0 bases to trimming and J lost 8 bases, with 14 bases between them. The CDR3 has 14 residues. CDR1 and CDR2 (germline): SGHRS, YFSETQ. CDR3 nucleotides: TGCGCCAGCAGCTTGGTTCCTCGGGGTGAAGGCTACACCTTC. The encoded protein is CASSLVPRGEGYTF.

The rearrangement uses TRBV19 and TRBJ1-1; tentative D call: TRBD1 (5 bases). The germline CDR1 and CDR2 sequences are LNHDA and SQIVND (reference sequence). This CDR3 comprises 15 residues. The V end was cut by 6 bases, the J end by 1 base, with 15 bases between. CDR3 sequence reads: CASRPPGRGNTEAFF. The CDR3 DNA is TGTGCCAGTAGACCCCCGGGGCGGGGGAACACTGAAGCTTTCTTT.

This clone was counted a single time. This chain links TRBV5-6 with TRBJ2-2; a possible D gene is TRBD2 (6 bases). Looked up from germline, CDR1 is SGHDT and CDR2 is YYEEEE. V shed 1 base and J shed 7 bases, with 14 bases lying between them. The CDR3 length is 15 residues. In nucleotides, the CDR3 is TGTGCCAGCAGCTTGAACGGGGGTGTTGGCGGGGAGCTGTTTTTT. It encodes CASSLNGGVGGELFF.

The chain carries TRBV28 and TRBJ1-5, with D perhaps matching TRBD1 (6 bases). This CDR3 has 15 residues. CDR1 MDHEN and CDR2 SYDVKM come from the germline V gene. V lost 4 bases to trimming and J lost 5 bases, with 15 bases between them. CDR3 sequence reads: CASSSQGRGDQPQHF. DNA for the CDR3: TGTGCCAGCAGTTCCCAGGGCAGGGGTGATCAGCCCCAGCATTTT.

Here the CDR3 DNA reads TGCGCCAGCAGCCAACTACTGGGGGGGACAGGAGGGGACTATGGCTACACCTTC. Protein: CASSQLLGGTGGDYGYTF. This sequence joins TRBV4-1 and TRBJ1-2; the match to TRBD1 covers 8 bases. The J segment lost 3 bases and the V segment lost 2 bases, leaving 14 bases of the junction unmatched. The CDR3 contains 18 residues. CDR1 is MGHRA and CDR2 is YSYEKL in the germline V gene.

V usage is TRBV18 and J usage is TRBJ2-1; 7 bases fit TRBD1. Trimming cost V 3 bases and J 7 bases; bases outside gene matches: 3. The CDR3 is made up of 13 amino acids. CDR1 and CDR2 (germline): KGHSH, LQKENI. CDR3 residues: CASSPGQHNEQFF. CDR3 nucleotide sequence: TGTGCCAGCTCACCGGGACAGCATAATGAGCAGTTCTTC.

This sequence joins TRBV28 and TRBJ1-1; no firm D call. This CDR3 has 14 amino acids. V lost 6 bases and J lost 0, with 11 bases in between. Per the germline V gene, CDR1 is MDHEN and CDR2 is SYDVKM. The CDR3 nucleotides are TGTGCCAGCAGCCCCGGGGAGATGAACACTGAAGCTTTCTTT. Protein sequence: CASSPGEMNTEAFF.

The chain couples TRBV7-6 to TRBJ2-3, with 14 bases that match TRBD2. The CDR3 spans 19 residues. Trimming at V came to 4 bases and at J to 0 bases, leaving 9 bases not matched to a gene. Per germline, CDR1 SGHVS and CDR2 FNYEAQ. The CDR3 sequence: CASSSPSGTSGSSTDTQYF. In DNA, the CDR3 is TGTGCCAGCAGCTCCCCCTCCGGGACTAGCGGGAGTAGCACAGATACGCAGTATTTT.

The rearrangement uses TRBV6-1 and TRBJ2-7; TRBD1 matches 8 bases. Trimming removed 1 base from V and 3 bases from J; junction bases left unmatched: 5. Germline CDR1 is MNHNS and CDR2 is SASEGT. The CDR3 loop spans 15 amino acids. The CDR3: CASSEGTGILYEQYF. CDR3 nucleotides: TGTGCCAGCAGTGAAGGGACAGGGATTCTCTACGAGCAGTACTTC.